This T cell receptor (beta chain) was observed in a study of T cells in Graves' hyperthyroidism and ophthalmopathy. Study-wide points: The authors' 13 V-J model separated ophthalmopathy from stable hyperthyroidism. Blood also held most thyroid clonotypes expanded beyond 0.001.

The study left out patients who had uncontrolled infection, other autoimmune disease, pregnancy or lactation. This sample holds PBMCs from less than 11 ml fresh peripheral blood. Amplification targeted TCR beta CDR3 regions from RNA transcripts. In the first-round RT-PCR of the TCR CDR3, the HTBI primer set was used. Using its own MiXCR run on the multiplex PCR reads, TCRdb lists one record per CDR3 protein. This sample has approximately 640,000 distinct CDR3 sequences, with 15% to 20% found just once. This clonotype was picked up a small number of times. Antigen specificity is unknown. This CDR3 has 14 amino acids. The trim removed 2 bases at V and 4 bases at J, leaving 6 bases unmatched. The V gene's germline CDR1 is GTSNPN and CDR2 SVGIG (reference sequence).

The chain uses TRBV30 and TRBJ1-1, with 8 bases aligning to TRBD1. The sequenced material came from blood. The sequence was obtained from a man aged 50 or older with Graves' hyperthyroidism. The CDR3 is CAWSTGQGATEAFF. As DNA, the CDR3 is TGTGCCTGGAGTACGGGGCAGGGGGCCACTGAAGCTTTCTTT.